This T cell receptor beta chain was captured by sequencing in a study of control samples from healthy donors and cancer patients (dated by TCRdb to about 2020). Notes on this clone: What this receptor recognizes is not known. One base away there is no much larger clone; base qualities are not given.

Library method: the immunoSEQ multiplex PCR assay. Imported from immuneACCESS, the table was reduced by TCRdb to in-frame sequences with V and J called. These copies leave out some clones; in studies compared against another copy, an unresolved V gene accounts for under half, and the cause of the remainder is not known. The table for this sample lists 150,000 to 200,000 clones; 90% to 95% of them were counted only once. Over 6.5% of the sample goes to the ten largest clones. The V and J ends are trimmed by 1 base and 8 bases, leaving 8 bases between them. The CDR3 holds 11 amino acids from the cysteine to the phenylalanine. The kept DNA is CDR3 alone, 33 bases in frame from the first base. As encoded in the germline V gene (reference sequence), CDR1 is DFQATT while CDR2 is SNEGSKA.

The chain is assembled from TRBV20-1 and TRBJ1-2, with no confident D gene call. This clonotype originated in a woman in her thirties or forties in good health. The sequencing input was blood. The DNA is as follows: TGCAGTGCTAGAGCGGGGAGGGGCTACACCTTC. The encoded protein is CSARAGRGYTF.